This T cell receptor beta chain was identified in a study of blood T cell repertoires in COVID-19. Study background: Nucleic acid was either cDNA or gDNA, and it came from T cells, B-cell-depleted T cells, or PBMCs.

This clone was seen once. Authors' analysis steps: For nucleated cells, counts were estimated from reference gene primer amplification. Method: immunoSEQ multiplex PCR; TCRdb's copy keeps in-frame clones and lacks some. V and J calls and clone size are given by that table; D and trimming were obtained from the DNA. The data show approximately 490,000 clones, about 88% seen once. The V and J ends lost 3 bases and 1 base respectively, with 19 bases between them. The CDR3 covers 17 residues. Germline loops: CDR1 SGDLS, CDR2 YYNGEE. Cohort allocation depended upon clinical history that participants reported.

The chain is built from TRBV9 and TRBJ1-1; D perhaps matches TRBD1 (5 bases). Sequencing used PBMCs or T cells enriched from blood (not recorded which). This clonotype was sampled from a woman aged 55 to 70 who had recovered from COVID-19. The CDR3: CASSATGMRQRNTEAFF. As DNA, the CDR3 is TGTGCCAGCAGCGCCACAGGTATGAGGCAGAGGAACACTGAAGCTTTCTTT. Variable domain in full (rest from reference TRBV9 and TRBJ1-1): DSGVTQTPKHLITATGQRVTLRCSPRSGDLSVYWYQQSLDQGLQFLIQYYNGEERAKGNILERFSAQQFPDLHSELNLSSLELGDSALYFCASSATGMRQRNTEAFFGQGTRLTVV.